Following are 28 T cell receptor beta chains from one sample sequenced in a study of T cell repertoires in cytomegalovirus infection. TCRdb ran MiXCR on the reads and lists one entry per CDR3 protein. The data show 510,000 or so distinct CDR3 sequences, with around 27% seen just once and less than 15% held by the top ten. Sequenced material: PBMCs. These receptors all come from a human donor in good health (CMV status not recorded). Some clones in this sample may be carry-over from other donors' samples.

The rearrangement links TRBV7-9 to TRBJ2-2; 7 bases align to TRBD2. J was trimmed by 5 bases and V by 6 bases; bases with no gene match: 15. From germline, CDR1 is SEHNR and CDR2 FQNEAQ (reference sequence). CDR3 length: 17 residues. The CDR3 sequence: CASRSSGGGKTTGELFF. For the CDR3, the DNA is TGTGCCAGCAGATCCTCGGGGGGAGGAAAAACGACCGGGGAGCTGTTTTTT.

The chain uses TRBV20-1 and TRBJ2-1; 9 bases agree with TRBD1. Germline V CDR1 and CDR2: DFQATT, SNEGSKA (reference sequence). This CDR3 has 13 residues. V was clipped by 5 bases and J by 4 bases; unmatched bases: 3. The CDR3: CSAGTGNYNEQFF. CDR3 nucleotides: TGCAGTGCTGGGACAGGGAATTACAATGAGCAGTTCTTC.

The gene calls are TRBV29-1 and TRBJ2-1, with 7 positions matching TRBD1. The CDR3 has 13 amino acids. CDR1 is SQVTM, CDR2 ANQGSEA, per germline. Trimming took 3 bases from V and 5 from J; bases not matched to a gene: 4. The CDR3 region has the DNA TGCAGCGTTGAGGCGCAGGGGGACAATGAGCAGTTCTTC. Its protein product is CSVEAQGDNEQFF.

This clonotype appeared a few times. This sequence joins TRBV12-3 or TRBV12-4 and TRBJ1-1; 7 bases match TRBD1. With V trimmed by 1 base and J by 6 bases, 5 bases remained unmatched. This CDR3 is built from 14 residues. CDR3 sequence (DNA): TGTGCCAGCAGTTTAGGGGGACAGCGAGCTGAAGCTTTCTTT. The encoded protein is CASSLGGQRAEAFF.

The chain uses TRBV5-1 and TRBJ2-2; D may be TRBD1 or TRBD2 (5 bases each). Trimming cost V 4 bases and J 8 bases, with 18 bases left between them. The V gene's germline CDR1 is SGHRS and CDR2 YFSETQ. The CDR3 loop spans 15 amino acids. DNA for the CDR3: TGCGCCAGCAGCGTCGGGGCAGGAGACTATGGGGAGCTGTTTTTT. Its translation: CASSVGAGDYGELFF.

The CDR3 here is CASGWGDQPQHF. DNA for the CDR3: TGTGCCAGCGGATGGGGGGATCAGCCCCAGCATTTT. The V and J genes are TRBV28 and TRBJ1-5; a possible D gene is TRBD1 (5 bases). V was clipped by 8 bases and J by 5 bases, with 10 bases between them. Germline V gene sequence: CDR1 MDHEN, CDR2 SYDVKM. CDR3 length equals 12 residues.

The V gene is TRBV11-3, the J gene TRBJ2-1, with 7 bases aligning to TRBD2. After removal of 5 bases from V and 2 bases from J, the junction contained 9 bases not matched to a gene. Germline V gene sequence: CDR1 SGHNT, CDR2 YENEEA. This CDR3 spans 16 amino acids. The CDR3 DNA is TGTGCCAGCAGCCTACTAGCGATCCCCACCTACAATGAGCAGTTCTTC. Its translation: CASSLLAIPTYNEQFF.

This clonotype was counted between two and nine times. The CDR3 DNA reads TGTGCCAGCAGCGTGACAGGGGCCTACAATGAGCAGTTCTTC. Encoded protein: CASSVTGAYNEQFF. This sequence joins TRBV7-8 and TRBJ2-1, with 8 bases that match TRBD1. With V trimmed by 5 bases and J by 2 bases, 2 bases remained unmatched. The germline gives CDR1 SGHVS, CDR2 FQNEAQ. The CDR3 loop spans 14 amino acids.

The chain employs TRBV5-4 and TRBJ2-1; 11 nucleotides line up with TRBD2. Looked up from germline, CDR1 is SGHNT and CDR2 is YYREEE (reference sequence). After removal of 1 base from V and 9 bases from J, the junction contained 9 bases not matched to a gene. The CDR3 has 16 residues. The chain's CDR3 is CASSLQSLTSGAEQFF. DNA of the CDR3: TGTGCCAGCAGCTTGCAGTCCTTGACTAGCGGGGCTGAGCAGTTCTTC.

This clonotype was found many times. In nucleotides, the CDR3 is TGTGCCAGCGCTTTGAACACCGGGGAGCTGTTTTTT. Encoded protein: CASALNTGELFF. The J gene is TRBJ2-2, the V gene TRBV7-2; unclear D gene. The CDR3 length is 12 residues. CDR1 is SGHTA and CDR2 is FQGNSA in the germline V gene. Trimming took off 8 bases at V and 1 base at J, with 5 bases between the two ends.

The V gene is TRBV9, the J gene TRBJ2-1, with 11 bases aligning to TRBD2. Germline V gene sequence: CDR1 SGDLS, CDR2 YYNGEE. The CDR3 loop spans 15 amino acids. With 5 bases clipped from V and 5 bases from J, the junction kept 6 bases outside the gene matches. CDR3 in amino acids: CASSILAGDDNEQFF. Written as DNA, the CDR3 is TGTGCCAGCAGTATACTAGCGGGAGACGACAATGAGCAGTTCTTC.

As for this clonotype: At one of its ends the junction is not consistent with the germline gene, which may arise from a read error. The chain has TRBV7-2 and TRBJ1-2; 12 bases map to TRBD1. The CDR3 extends over 15 amino acids. Germline CDR1 is SGHTA and CDR2 is FQGNSA. The CDR3: CASSFSPGQGATHAF. The CDR3 DNA follows: TGTGCCAGCAGCTTTTCTCCGGGACAGGGGGCTACTCACGCCTTC.

The rearrangement joins TRBV6-2 or TRBV6-3 to TRBJ2-2; no clear D gene. CDR3 size: 13 residues. Trimming shortened V by 8 bases and J by 7 bases, and 14 bases separated the two germline ends. Germline loops: CDR1 MNHEY, CDR2 SVGEGT. In nucleotides, the CDR3 is TGTGCCAGCGAAGACCGCTCTTTCGGGGAGCTGTTTTTT. Amino acid sequence: CASEDRSFGELFF.

This clonotype was seen a few times. This chain uses TRBV28 with TRBJ2-7, with 9 bases lining up with TRBD2. The CDR3 loop spans 15 amino acids. From germline, CDR1 is MDHEN and CDR2 SYDVKM. The V and J ends lost 3 bases and 3 bases, in that order; junction bases with no gene match: 6. This CDR3 is CASSFSIAGDYEQYF. CDR3 sequence (DNA): TGTGCCAGCAGTTTTTCGATAGCGGGGGACTACGAGCAGTACTTC.

The CDR3 reads CATRGELNTEAFF. Here the CDR3 DNA reads TGTGCCACCAGGGGGGAGTTGAACACTGAAGCTTTCTTT. This chain connects TRBV24-1 to TRBJ1-1; D may be TRBD1 (5 bases). Trimming took off 7 bases at V and 0 bases at J, with 8 bases between the two ends. The V gene's germline CDR1 is KGHDR and CDR2 SFDVKD. CDR3 length: 13 amino acids.

The rearrangement joins TRBV12-3 or TRBV12-4 to TRBJ2-3, with 10 bases matching TRBD2. The ends lost 6 bases at V and 4 bases at J; junction bases unmatched: 7. CDR3 size: 15 residues. CDR3 nucleotides: TGTGCCAGCAGCCCAGCGGGAGGGCCGCCAGATACGCAGTATTTT. As protein: CASSPAGGPPDTQYF.

The chain couples TRBV6-1 to TRBJ1-1, with 11 positions matching TRBD1. CDR1 is MNHNS, CDR2 SASEGT, per germline. With 8 bases clipped from V and 6 bases from J, the junction kept 8 bases outside the gene matches. The CDR3 contains 14 residues. This CDR3 is CASQRPGQGAEAFF. For the CDR3, the DNA is TGTGCCAGCCAGAGACCGGGACAGGGGGCTGAAGCTTTCTTT.

At least ten counts were recorded for this clonotype. The rearrangement links TRBV7-3 to TRBJ1-1; no definite D call. The length of the CDR3 is 13 residues. Germline lookup yields CDR1 SGHTA and CDR2 FQGTGA. V was cut by 3 bases and J by 2 bases, with 7 bases left in between. DNA of the CDR3: TGTGCCAGCAGCTTTGAATTAAACACTGAAGCTTTCTTT. This sequence encodes CASSFELNTEAFF.

The CDR3 sequence: CASMLAGGSGANVLTF. In DNA, the CDR3 is TGTGCCAGCATGTTAGCGGGAGGTTCTGGGGCCAACGTCCTGACTTTC. The chain couples TRBV12-3 or TRBV12-4 to TRBJ2-6; TRBD2 matches at 10 bases. The CDR3 spans 16 residues. Trimming took 7 bases from V and 1 from J; bases not matched to a gene: 4.

This clonotype turned up a few times. This sequence joins TRBV11-2 and TRBJ2-1, with a possible D match to TRBD1 (6 bases). The germline gives CDR1 SGHAT, CDR2 FQNNGV. The CDR3 is made up of 17 amino acids. Trimming removed 5 bases at V and 3 bases at J, with 20 bases between. The chain's CDR3 is CASSHRSRGPLYNEQFF. CDR3 sequence (DNA): TGTGCCAGCAGCCATAGAAGCAGGGGTCCCCTCTACAATGAGCAGTTCTTC.

This clonotype was seen a few times. The chain couples TRBV12-3 or TRBV12-4 to TRBJ1-1; D may be TRBD1 (6 bases). This CDR3 is built from 11 residues. The V end was cut by 3 bases, the J end by 12 bases, with 11 bases between. CDR3 sequence (DNA): TGTGCCAGCAGTTTCAGGGGCCCGTCTTTCTTT. It is translated as CASSFRGPSFF.

The chain employs TRBV28 and TRBJ2-7, with D perhaps matching TRBD2 (5 bases). Germline V gives CDR1 MDHEN, CDR2 SYDVKM. The CDR3 is 15 residues long. V shed 6 bases and J shed 4 bases, with 19 bases lying between them. The CDR3, as DNA: TGTGCCAGCAGGGCGAGCGGCCTCGGCGAATACGAGCAGTACTTC. It is translated as CASRASGLGEYEQYF.

The sample holds a few counts of this clonotype. The V call is TRBV6-2 or TRBV6-3, the J call TRBJ2-1; TRBD1 matches at 10 bases. This CDR3 contains 13 residues. V lost 5 bases and J lost 9; bases outside the gene matches: 4. Germline-derived CDR1 and CDR2 are MNHEY and SVGEGT. CDR3 DNA sequence: TGTGCCAGCAGTCACGGGACAGGGGTTGAGCAGTTCTTC. Translating it yields CASSHGTGVEQFF.

The chain employs TRBV5-5 and TRBJ2-3; D ambiguous. CDR3 length: 14 residues. Germline V CDR1 and CDR2: SGHKS, YYEKEE (reference sequence). Between the trimmed V and J ends, which lost 5 bases and 3 bases, there was a span of 13 bases. CDR3 DNA: TGTGCCAGCAGTTCTACCCGGGCTACAGATACGCAGTATTTT. Protein: CASSSTRATDTQYF.

The chain links TRBV6-6 to TRBJ2-5; maybe TRBD2 (6 bases). V was trimmed by 5 bases and J by 7 bases, leaving 14 bases between them. Germline-derived CDR1 and CDR2 are MNHNY and SVGAGI (reference sequence). This CDR3 comprises 13 residues. The CDR3 sequence is CASSIREVGTQYF. DNA of the CDR3: TGTGCCAGCAGTATCAGGGAGGTGGGGACCCAGTACTTC.

The chain is built from TRBV10-3 and TRBJ1-2; 7 bases map to TRBD1. Trimming removed 3 bases from V and 3 bases from J; junction bases left unmatched: 13. The CDR3 has 17 residues. The germline CDR1 and CDR2 sequences are ENHRY and SYGVKD. The CDR3: CAISDDRVLTGDYGYTF. The CDR3 nucleotides read TGTGCCATCAGTGATGACCGAGTACTAACAGGGGACTATGGCTACACCTTC.

This clonotype was recorded at least ten times. The chain combines TRBV7-8 with TRBJ1-1; D ambiguous. This CDR3 has 16 amino acids. Trimming removed 1 base from V and 5 bases from J, with 17 bases in between. Germline assignment: CDR1 SGHVS and CDR2 FQNEAQ. The CDR3 region has the DNA TGTGCCAGCAGCTTAGGCCCACCTACGGCCCCAACTGAAGCTTTCTTT. Its translation is CASSLGPPTAPTEAFF.

The chain is built from TRBV20-1 and TRBJ1-4; TRBD1 might be the D (5 bases). CDR1 and CDR2 from the germline V gene are DFQATT and SNEGSKA (reference sequence). Trimming shortened V by 4 bases and J by 8 bases, and 17 bases separated the two germline ends. CDR3 length: 14 amino acids. In DNA form, the CDR3 reads TGCAGTGCTACCCCCGGGGGTGCAGAAGAAAAACTGTTTTTT. Its protein is CSATPGGAEEKLFF.